This T cell receptor (beta chain) emerged from a study of blood T cell repertoires in COVID-19. In the original processing: Amplifying reference gene primers gave estimates of nucleated cell counts. The protocol was immunoSEQ multiplex PCR, while the TCRdb copy is restricted to in-frame clones and leaves out a portion. V, J and clone size are those of that table, while D and trimming were read from the DNA. The data hold roughly 200,000 clones, with about 80% observed a single time. Germline CDR1 is SQVTM and CDR2 is ANQGSEA. The CDR3 contains 14 residues. The V gene end was trimmed by 6 bases and the J gene end by 4 bases; junction bases not matched to a gene: 8.

The rearrangement uses TRBV29-1 and TRBJ1-4; 7 nucleotides match TRBD1. The sequence was obtained from a man aged 60 to 69 with acute or convalescent COVID-19. Sequences were obtained from peripheral blood. As DNA, the CDR3 is TGCAGCGTGGGACTCGGGACAGTTAATGAAAAACTGTTTTTT. This codes for CSVGLGTVNEKLFF.